This T cell receptor beta chain stems from a study of T cells after yellow fever vaccination. V lost 1 base and J 3 bases, leaving 13 bases between the germline ends. The CDR3 consists of 15 residues. In germline, CDR1 is SGHRS, CDR2 YFSETQ. This clonotype was seen repeatedly, ten times or more. TCRdb analysed the 5' RACE reads with MiXCR anew, one entry per CDR3 protein. The table has roughly 330,000 distinct CDR3 sequences, around 6.8% seen once; the top ten hold about 18%. The material was PBMCs, obtained about 41 days after the first yellow fever vaccination. J is TRBJ1-1 and V is TRBV5-1; TRBD1 might be the D (5 bases). The source of this sequence is a man younger than 35 who received the YFV17D yellow fever vaccine. CDR3 sequence reads: CASSLFQGVDTEAFF. The DNA for the CDR3 is TGCGCCAGCAGCTTGTTCCAGGGCGTGGACACTGAAGCTTTCTTT.